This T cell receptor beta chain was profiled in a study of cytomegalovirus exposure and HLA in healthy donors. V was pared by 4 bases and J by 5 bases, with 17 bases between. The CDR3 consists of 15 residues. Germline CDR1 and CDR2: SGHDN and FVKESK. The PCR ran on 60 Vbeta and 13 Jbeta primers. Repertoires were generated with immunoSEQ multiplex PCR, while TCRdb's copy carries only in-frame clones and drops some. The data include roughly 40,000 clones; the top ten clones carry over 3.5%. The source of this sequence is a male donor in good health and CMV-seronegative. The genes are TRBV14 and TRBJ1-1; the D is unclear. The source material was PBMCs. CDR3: CASSPATLRGTEAFF. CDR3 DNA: TGTGCCAGCAGCCCAGCAACGCTACGGGGAACTGAAGCTTTCTTT.